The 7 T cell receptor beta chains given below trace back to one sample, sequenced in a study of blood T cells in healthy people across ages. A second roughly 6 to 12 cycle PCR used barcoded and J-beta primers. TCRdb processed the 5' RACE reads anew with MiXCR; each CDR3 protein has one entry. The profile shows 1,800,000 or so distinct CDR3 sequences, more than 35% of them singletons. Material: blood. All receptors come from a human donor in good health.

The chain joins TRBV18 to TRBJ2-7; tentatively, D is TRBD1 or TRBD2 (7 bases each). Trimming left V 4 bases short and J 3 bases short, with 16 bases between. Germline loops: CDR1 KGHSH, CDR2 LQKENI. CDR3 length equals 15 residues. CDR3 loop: CASSRPGRGGYEQYF. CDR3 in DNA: TGTGCCAGCTCACGGCCGGGCAGGGGGGGCTACGAGCAGTACTTC.

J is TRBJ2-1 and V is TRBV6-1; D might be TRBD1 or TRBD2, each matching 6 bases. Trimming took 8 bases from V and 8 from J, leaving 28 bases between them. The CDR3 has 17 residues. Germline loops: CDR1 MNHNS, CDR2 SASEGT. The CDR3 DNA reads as TGTGCCAGCCGCAGGGCAGCTTTGACGGAGGGGGAGGATGAGCAGTTCTTC. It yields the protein CASRRAALTEGEDEQFF.

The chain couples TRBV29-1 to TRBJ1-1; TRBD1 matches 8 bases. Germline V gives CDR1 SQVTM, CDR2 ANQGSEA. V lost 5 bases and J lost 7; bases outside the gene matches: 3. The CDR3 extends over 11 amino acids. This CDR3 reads CSVSTGGEAFF. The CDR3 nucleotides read TGCAGCGTTTCAACAGGGGGTGAAGCTTTCTTT.

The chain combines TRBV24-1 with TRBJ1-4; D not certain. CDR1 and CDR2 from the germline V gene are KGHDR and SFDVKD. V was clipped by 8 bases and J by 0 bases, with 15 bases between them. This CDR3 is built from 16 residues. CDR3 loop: CATNTTPKTTNEKLFF. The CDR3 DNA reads TGTGCCACCAACACTACCCCGAAAACAACTAATGAAAAACTGTTTTTT.

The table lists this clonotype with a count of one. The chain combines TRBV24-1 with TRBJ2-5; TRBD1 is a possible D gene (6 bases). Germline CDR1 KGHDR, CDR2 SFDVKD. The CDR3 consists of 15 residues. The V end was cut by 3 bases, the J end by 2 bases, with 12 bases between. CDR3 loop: CATSDPEQGQETQYF. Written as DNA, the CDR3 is TGTGCCACCAGTGATCCGGAACAGGGTCAAGAGACCCAGTACTTC.

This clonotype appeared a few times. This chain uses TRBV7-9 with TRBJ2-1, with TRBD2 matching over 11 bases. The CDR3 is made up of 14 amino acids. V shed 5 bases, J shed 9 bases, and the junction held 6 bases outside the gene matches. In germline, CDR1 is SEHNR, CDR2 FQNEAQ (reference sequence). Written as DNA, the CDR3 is TGTGCCAGCAGCCCTAGCGGGGGGCTCATTGAGCAGTTCTTC. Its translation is CASSPSGGLIEQFF.

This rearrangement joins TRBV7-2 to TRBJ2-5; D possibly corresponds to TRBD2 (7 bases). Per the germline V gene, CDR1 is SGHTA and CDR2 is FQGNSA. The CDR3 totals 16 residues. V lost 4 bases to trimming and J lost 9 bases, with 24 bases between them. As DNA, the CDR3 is TGTGCCAGCAGCTCACTCAGTGCGGGGGCCCAGGCGGCCCAGTACTTC. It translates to CASSSLSAGAQAAQYF.